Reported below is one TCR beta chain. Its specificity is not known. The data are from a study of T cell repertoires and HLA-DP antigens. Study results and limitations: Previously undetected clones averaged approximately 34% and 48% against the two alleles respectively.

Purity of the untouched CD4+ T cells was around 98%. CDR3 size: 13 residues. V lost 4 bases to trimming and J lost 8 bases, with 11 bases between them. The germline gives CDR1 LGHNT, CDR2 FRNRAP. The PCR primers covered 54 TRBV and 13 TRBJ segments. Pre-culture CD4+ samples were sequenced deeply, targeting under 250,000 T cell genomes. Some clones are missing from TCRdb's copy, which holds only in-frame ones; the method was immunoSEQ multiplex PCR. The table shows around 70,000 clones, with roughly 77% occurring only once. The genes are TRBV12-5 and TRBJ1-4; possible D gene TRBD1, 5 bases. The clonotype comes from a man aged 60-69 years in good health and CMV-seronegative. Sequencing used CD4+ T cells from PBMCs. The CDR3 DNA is TGTGCTAGTGGTTCGGGGGATCGGGAAAAACTGTTTTTT. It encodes CASGSGDREKLFF.